This T cell receptor beta chain originates from a study of blood T cell repertoires in COVID-19. Overall study: Collection of acute and convalescent COVID-19 samples took place in the United States, Italy and Spain. Nucleic acid was either cDNA or gDNA, and it came from T cells, B-cell-depleted T cells, or PBMCs.

As originally analysed: For nucleated cells, counts were estimated from reference gene primer amplification. Assay: immunoSEQ multiplex PCR; the TCRdb copy retains only in-frame clones and omits some. The D gene and trimming were derived from the DNA, and the V and J assignments and clone size from that table. The sample lists 60,000 to 75,000 clones, 70% to 90% occurring once. This CDR3 spans 14 amino acids. V gave up 4 bases and J gave up 2 bases, with 12 bases separating them. Germline V CDR1 and CDR2: LNHDA, SQIVND (reference sequence). The chain couples TRBV19 to TRBJ2-7, with D tentatively TRBD2 (6 bases). This receptor was identified in a human donor in a cohort sampled during active COVID-19. The specimen was peripheral blood. This CDR3 reads CASSTLADTYEQYF. The DNA of the CDR3 is TGTGCCAGTAGTACGTTAGCGGATACCTACGAGCAGTACTTC.